Following are 28 T cell receptor beta chains from one sample sequenced in a study of regulatory T cells in long-lasting Graves disease (dated by TCRdb to the early 2020s). The library came from multiplex PCR. The sample was run on an Illumina HiSeq 4000. To build TCR beta libraries, CDR3 regions were amplified by Arm-PCR using iRepertoire HTBI primers. In-frame beta chains were kept once TCRdb had trimmed the public reads at Q25 with fastp and called clones with MiXCR. Every distinct CDR3 protein forms one entry, paired with its most common genes and DNA. The table for this sample lists some 500,000 distinct CDR3 sequences; 13% of them were counted only once. Roughly a tenth of the sample goes to the ten largest clones. The time point label on this specimen signifies: newly diagnosed GD, antithyroid drugs for less than 3 months. For both TCR sequencing and RNA sequencing, RNA was extracted from PBMCs using TRIzol.

These sequences were also reported in another study, on T cells in Graves' hyperthyroidism and ophthalmopathy.

The material sequenced was peripheral blood mononuclear cells (PBMCs), taken at new diagnosis, from a patient treated with antithyroid drugs. The receptors derive from a man between 25 and 39 years old with Graves disease. Donor details come from another sample of the same person, matched by shared clones.

This clonotype was counted at least ten times. V usage is TRBV20-1 and J usage is TRBJ2-2; 9 positions match TRBD2. The V and J ends lost 3 bases and 0 bases, in that order; junction bases with no gene match: 2. CDR1 DFQATT and CDR2 SNEGSKA come from the germline V gene (reference sequence). CDR3 length equals 15 residues. The CDR3 loop is CSASGGRANTGELFF. CDR3 coding DNA: TGCAGTGCTAGTGGCGGGAGGGCGAACACCGGGGAGCTGTTTTTT.

A remark on this clonotype: Since a much larger clone is just one base distant, this may be a read error. This sequence joins TRBV28 and TRBJ1-2, with D uncertain. The CDR3 sequence is 12 residues long. Trimming removed 7 bases from V and 5 bases from J, with 11 bases in between. Germline assignment: CDR1 MDHEN and CDR2 SYDVKM. The CDR3 region has the DNA TGTGCCAGCACCGTGGCAGGTTATGGCTACACCTTC. It is translated as CASTVAGYGYTF.

This clonotype was found a few times. This chain joins TRBV2 and TRBJ2-4; D unclear. The V end was cut by 8 bases, the J end by 2 bases, with 7 bases between. Germline V gene lookup returns CDR1 SNHLY and CDR2 FYNNEI. The CDR3 extends over 12 amino acids. Here the CDR3 DNA reads TGTGCCAGCGTATCTACCAAAAACATTCAGTACTTC. It codes for CASVSTKNIQYF. The whole variable domain, remainder taken from reference TRBV2 and TRBJ2-4, is EPEVTQTPSHQVTQMGQEVILRCVPISNHLYFYWYRQILGQKVEFLVSFYNNEISEKSEIFDDQFSVERPDGSNFTLKIRSTKLEDSAMYFCASVSTKNIQYFGAGTRLSVL.

Concerning this clonotype: A much larger clone lies one base from this, so it may be a read error. The genes are TRBV20-1 and TRBJ2-7; either TRBD1 or TRBD2 may fit D (6 bases each). This CDR3 contains 13 residues. The germline V gene has CDR1 DFQATT and CDR2 SNEGSKA (reference sequence). Trimming pared 6 bases from V and 3 bases from J, leaving 15 bases between. The DNA of the CDR3 is TGCAGTGCAGAAGAAGGGGGGAACTACGAGCAGTACTTC. Translated, it gives CSAEEGGNYEQYF.

This clonotype occurred a few times. V and J are TRBV10-3 and TRBJ1-3; 9 bases fit TRBD1. Germline CDR1 is ENHRY and CDR2 is SYGVKD. Losses at the gene ends were 9 bases for V and 2 bases for J; bases not matched to a gene: 5. This CDR3 is 14 amino acids long. CDR3 in DNA: TGTGCCATAACAGGGGGCAGAGCTGGAAACACCATATATTTT. It codes for CAITGGRAGNTIYF.

This clonotype has only a few counts. V is TRBV2 and J is TRBJ1-4; a possible D gene is TRBD1 (6 bases). The CDR3 spans 12 residues. CDR1 SNHLY and CDR2 FYNNEI come from the germline V gene. Trimming left V 10 bases short and J 11 bases short, with 17 bases between. The CDR3 region has the DNA TGTGCCACCAGCGGGGGGCGAGGGAAACTGTTTTTT. Protein product: CATSGGRGKLFF.

This clonotype was observed a few times. The V call is TRBV13, the J call TRBJ2-1; the match to TRBD2 covers 8 bases. The CDR3 extends over 16 amino acids. Germline CDR1 reads PRHDT; CDR2 reads FYEKMQ (reference sequence). Trimming at V came to 4 bases and at J to 3 bases, leaving 8 bases not matched to a gene. The CDR3 loop reads CASSSSSGENYNEQFF. CDR3 DNA sequence: TGTGCCAGCAGCTCCAGTAGCGGGGAAAACTACAATGAGCAGTTCTTC.

This clonotype was detected many times. The chain couples TRBV10-3 to TRBJ1-3; no definite D call. The CDR3 is made up of 14 amino acids. The ends were cut back, 6 bases at V and 6 bases at J, with 15 bases in the middle. Germline-derived CDR1 and CDR2 are ENHRY and SYGVKD. CDR3 loop: CAIRPDLNPNTIYF. The CDR3 nucleotides read TGTGCCATCAGGCCGGACTTAAATCCAAACACCATATATTTT.

This clonotype was picked up many times. This chain uses TRBV12-3 or TRBV12-4 with TRBJ2-7; 7 bases are a match to TRBD1. With 2 bases clipped from V and 13 bases from J, the junction kept 5 bases outside the gene matches. The CDR3 has 11 residues. DNA of the CDR3: TGTGCCAGCAGTTTAAGGGGACAGTCTTACTTC. This sequence encodes CASSLRGQSYF.

This clonotype was observed a single time. This sequence is one base from a far larger clone and is likely a read error. The chain recombines TRBV12-3 or TRBV12-4 with TRBJ2-3; D is perhaps TRBD1 (5 bases). V was shortened by 3 bases and J by 2 bases, with 15 bases between the two germline ends. The CDR3 extends over 16 amino acids. DNA of the CDR3: TGTGCCAGCAGTTTTGGGGCGCAAACCCTCACAGATACGCAGTATTTT. Its translation is CASSFGAQTLTDTQYF.

This clonotype occurred many times. The rearrangement joins TRBV5-1 to TRBJ2-7; possible D gene TRBD2, 5 bases. Germline V gene sequence: CDR1 SGHRS, CDR2 YFSETQ. The CDR3 consists of 15 residues. V lost 4 bases and J lost 2, with 16 bases in between. CDR3 protein: CASSPSGMYTYEQYF. The CDR3 nucleotides read TGCGCCAGCAGCCCGTCCGGGATGTATACCTACGAGCAGTACTTC.

This clonotype has a handful of counts. V gene TRBV7-9 combines with J gene TRBJ1-6; D possibly corresponds to TRBD1 (5 bases). This CDR3 has 16 amino acids. Per the germline V gene, CDR1 is SEHNR and CDR2 is FQNEAQ (reference sequence). V was shortened by 1 base and J by 6 bases, with 13 bases between the two germline ends. The CDR3 nucleotides read TGTGCCAGCAGCTTAGTCTCCTGGGACCTTAATTCACCCCTCCACTTT. The encoded protein is CASSLVSWDLNSPLHF.

There are many counts of this clonotype. This chain connects TRBV6-1 to TRBJ2-7, with TRBD2 matching over 8 bases. Trimming at V came to 5 bases and at J to 5 bases, leaving 8 bases not matched to a gene. Germline loops: CDR1 MNHNS, CDR2 SASEGT. This CDR3 is 14 amino acids long. Here the CDR3 DNA reads TGTGCCAGCAGTACCCCCCGGACTAGCAACGAGCAGTACTTC. This codes for CASSTPRTSNEQYF.

This clonotype was detected many times. The chain recombines TRBV7-8 with TRBJ1-5; D unclear. V was shortened by 5 bases and J by 0 bases, with 17 bases between the two germline ends. Germline V gene sequence: CDR1 SGHVS, CDR2 FQNEAQ. The CDR3 is 17 amino acids. The CDR3 coding sequence is TGTGCCAGCAGCCCGCGAAGGGCACTGGGTAGCAATCAGCCCCAGCATTTT. This gives the protein CASSPRRALGSNQPQHF.

As for this clonotype: A much larger clone lies a single base off, so this may be a read error. The genes are TRBV6-1 and TRBJ2-3; D is unclear. CDR1 is MNHNS and CDR2 is SASEGT in the germline V gene. The CDR3 consists of 14 residues. The CDR3, as DNA: TGTGCCTGCAGTGGTCCGTGGGTACCAGATACGCAGTATTTT. Its protein is CACSGPWVPDTQYF.

This chain connects TRBV19 to TRBJ2-4, with 10 bases that match TRBD2. With V trimmed by 5 bases and J by 0 bases, 19 bases remained unmatched. The CDR3 runs to 21 residues. The V gene's germline CDR1 is LNHDA and CDR2 SQIVND (reference sequence). The CDR3 DNA reads TGTGCCAGTAGTCCTCGAGGGGTTTTGCTAGCGGGAGCTCTAGCCAAAAACATTCAGTACTTC. It codes for CASSPRGVLLAGALAKNIQYF.

The chain has TRBV7-9 and TRBJ1-1, with TRBD1 as a possible D gene (5 bases). Germline V gene data show CDR1 as SEHNR and CDR2 as FQNEAQ (reference sequence). Trimming left V 6 bases short and J 4 bases short, with 21 bases between. CDR3 length: 16 residues. CDR3 amino acids: CASSEYGGGGGTEAFF. CDR3 DNA: TGTGCCAGCAGTGAATACGGGGGGGGAGGAGGCACTGAAGCTTTCTTT. Drawing the rest from reference TRBV7-9 and TRBJ1-1, the complete variable domain is DTGVSQNPRHKITKRGQNVTFRCDPISEHNRLYWYRQTLGQGPEFLTYFQNEAQLEKSRLLSDRFSAERPKGSFSTLEIQRTEQGDSAMYLCASSEYGGGGGTEAFFGQGTRLTVV.

The rearrangement links TRBV14 to TRBJ2-2; D is unclear. CDR3 length equals 13 residues. Trimming took off 0 bases at V and 10 bases at J, with 9 bases between the two ends. The V gene's germline CDR1 is SGHDN and CDR2 FVKESK. The DNA of the CDR3 is TGTGCCAGCAGCCAAGATATAATAGCGGAGCTGTTTTTT. It codes for CASSQDIIAELFF.

This clonotype was observed at least ten times. The V and J genes are TRBV29-1 and TRBJ2-2; 10 nucleotides match TRBD2. The CDR3 spans 15 residues. J gave up 7 bases and V 7 bases, and 12 bases lay outside the gene matches. CDR1 and CDR2 from the germline V gene are SQVTM and ANQGSEA. The CDR3 here is CSAPAGGASGGELFF. The DNA of the CDR3 is TGCAGCGCCCCAGCGGGAGGGGCCTCGGGCGGGGAGCTGTTTTTT.

J is TRBJ2-1 and V is TRBV28; 10 bases agree with TRBD2. This CDR3 is 14 amino acids long. The V segment lost 6 bases and the J segment 7 bases; nucleotides outside the gene matches: 6. Germline V gives CDR1 MDHEN, CDR2 SYDVKM. CDR3 residues: CASRIAGGGNEQFF. CDR3 in DNA: TGTGCCAGCAGAATAGCGGGAGGAGGAAATGAGCAGTTCTTC.

This clonotype was observed a few times. This chain joins TRBV7-8 and TRBJ2-7; D possibly corresponds to TRBD2 (6 bases). From germline, CDR1 is SGHVS and CDR2 FQNEAQ. The CDR3 loop spans 16 amino acids. The V and J ends lost 4 bases and 0 bases respectively, with 16 bases between them. The CDR3 coding sequence is TGTGCCAGCAGCTATGCGGCAAGCGGGTTCTCCTACGAGCAGTACTTC. Residues: CASSYAASGFSYEQYF.

In regard to this clonotype: This clone may be a read error of a much larger clone one base away. The chain joins TRBV15 to TRBJ1-5; D uncertain. CDR1 and CDR2 (germline): LNHNV, YYDKDF (reference sequence). The CDR3 covers 16 residues. The CDR3 bases are TGTGCCACCAGCAGAGACACCCGACTACAAAATCAGCCCCACCATTTT. Protein product: CATSRDTRLQNQPHHF.

This clonotype was found a few times. V is TRBV10-2 and J is TRBJ2-2; D ambiguous. Trimming pared 7 bases from V and 1 base from J, leaving 10 bases between. From germline, CDR1 is WSHSY and CDR2 SAAADI. CDR3 length equals 14 residues. CDR3 sequence (DNA): TGCGCCAGCACCGATGACAAGAACACCGGGGAGCTGTTTTTT. Its translation is CASTDDKNTGELFF.

The rearrangement uses TRBV15 and TRBJ2-7; TRBD1 matches at 9 bases. The length of the CDR3 is 14 residues. Germline V gene sequence: CDR1 LNHNV, CDR2 YYDKDF (reference sequence). The ends lost 8 bases at V and 7 bases at J; junction bases unmatched: 12. CDR3 bases: TGTGCCACCGCGCTCCGGGACAGGGAACGGGAGCAGTACTTC. This gives the protein CATALRDREREQYF. Filled out from reference TRBV15 and TRBJ2-7, the complete variable domain reads DAMVIQNPRYQVTQFGKPVTLSCSQTLNHNVMYWYQQKSSQAPKLLFHYYDKDFNNEADTPDNFQSRRPNTSFCFLDIRSPGLGDTAMYLCATALRDREREQYFGPGTRLTVT.

This clonotype was counted many times. The J gene is TRBJ1-1, the V gene TRBV2, with 7 bases matching TRBD1. This CDR3 has 14 amino acids. Germline loops: CDR1 SNHLY, CDR2 FYNNEI. The trim removed 8 bases at V and 3 bases at J, leaving 9 bases unmatched. The CDR3 DNA reads TGTGCCAGCGGGCGGACAGGCAGATACACTGAAGCTTTCTTT. It is translated as CASGRTGRYTEAFF.

V gene TRBV29-1 combines with J gene TRBJ2-5, with unresolved D. The germline V and J ends were trimmed by 7 bases and 2 bases, with 8 bases remaining between them. The CDR3 sequence is 11 residues long. Germline lookup yields CDR1 SQVTM and CDR2 ANQGSEA. The CDR3 here is CSGALQETQYF. CDR3 coding DNA: TGCAGCGGAGCCCTTCAAGAGACCCAGTACTTC.

This chain uses TRBV5-4 with TRBJ2-7, with 11 nucleotides matching TRBD1. The CDR3 sequence is 17 residues long. Per germline, CDR1 SGHNT and CDR2 YYREEE (reference sequence). V was pared by 0 bases and J by 2 bases, with 7 bases of the junction left unmatched. The CDR3 bases are TGTGCCAGCAGCTTGGACGAACTGGGACAGGGGGCCTACGAGCAGTACTTC. Translated: CASSLDELGQGAYEQYF.

Many counts were recorded for this clonotype. The chain is built from TRBV12-3 or TRBV12-4 and TRBJ2-1; D is possibly TRBD1 (5 bases). Trimming took 1 base from V and 0 from J, leaving 28 bases between them. The CDR3 spans 22 residues. The CDR3 loop is CASSLVFHWGMGPDTSYNEQFF. As DNA, the CDR3 is TGTGCCAGCAGTTTAGTATTTCATTGGGGCATGGGGCCGGACACCTCCTACAATGAGCAGTTCTTC.